This T cell receptor (beta chain) stems from a study of OX40 agonist ivuxolimab in advanced cancers. At the level of the study: Patients got intravenous ivuxolimab at 0.01 to 10 mg/kg every 2 weeks. Three patients got partial responses; one had hepatocellular carcinoma and two had cutaneous melanoma.

Findings of the study overall: At 0.1 to 3.0 mg/kg, clonal expansion of CD4+ and CD8+ blood T cells had occurred by week 6.

Patients who had autoimmune disease history or got systemic immunosuppression were left out. The assay was immunoSEQ multiplex PCR, and TCRdb's table has in-frame clones only and misses some. The table includes about 36,000 clones, approximately 80% detected once. CDR1 MNHNY and CDR2 SVGAGI come from the germline V gene (reference sequence). V trimming: 6 bases; J trimming: 6 bases; junction bases outside the gene matches: 8. The CDR3 runs to 14 residues. Remarks on this clone: Its specificity is not known.

This receptor was taken from an adult with an advanced solid tumor such as melanoma, head and neck, liver or kidney cancer. Sequenced here: CD4+ or CD8+ T cells sorted from blood, sampled in a trial of the OX40 agonist ivuxolimab. The rearrangement uses TRBV6-6 and TRBJ2-7, with 10 bases fitting TRBD2. The CDR3 nucleotides read TGTGCCAGCAGCCCAACTCGGACTAGCGGCGAGCAGTACTTC. Protein: CASSPTRTSGEQYF.